This T cell receptor beta chain was sequenced for a study of neurological immune-mediated disorders. The cDNA came from 5'RACE with 10-nucleotide random UMIs. Over 190 million TCR-beta sequences (from 15-18 subjects) were yielded by each sequencing run. In TCRdb, the 5' RACE reads were re-called with MiXCR into one record per CDR3 protein. Of about 30,000 distinct CDR3 sequences detected, under 6% appear once; the ten largest clones hold around 1.9%. Trimming took 3 bases from V and 2 from J, leaving 14 bases between them. The CDR3 loop spans 16 amino acids. Germline CDR1 is MGHRA and CDR2 is YSYEKL. Sorted libraries used 1 million CD4+ or CD8+ T cells. This clonotype was observed many times.

Input material: CD4+ T cells from blood. The chain uses TRBV4-1 and TRBJ2-1; D remains ambiguous. The sequence was collected from a woman aged 45-60 years in good health. In nucleotides, the CDR3 is TGCGCCAGCAGCCACCTCGATATACTCACCTACAATGAGCAGTTCTTC. It specifies CASSHLDILTYNEQFF.